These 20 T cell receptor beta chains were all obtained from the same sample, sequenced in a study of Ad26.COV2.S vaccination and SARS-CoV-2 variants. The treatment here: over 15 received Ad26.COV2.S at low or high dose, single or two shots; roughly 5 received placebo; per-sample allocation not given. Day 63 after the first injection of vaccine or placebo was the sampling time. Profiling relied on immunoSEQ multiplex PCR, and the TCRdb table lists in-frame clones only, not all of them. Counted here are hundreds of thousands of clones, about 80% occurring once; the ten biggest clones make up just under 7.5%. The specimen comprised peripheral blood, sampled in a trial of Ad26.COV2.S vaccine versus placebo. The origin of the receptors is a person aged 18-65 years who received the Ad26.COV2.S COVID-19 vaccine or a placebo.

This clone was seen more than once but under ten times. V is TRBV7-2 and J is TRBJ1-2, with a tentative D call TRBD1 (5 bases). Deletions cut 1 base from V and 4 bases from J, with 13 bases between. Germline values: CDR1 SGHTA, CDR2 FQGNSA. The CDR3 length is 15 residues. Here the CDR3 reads CASSLGQSLIYGYTF. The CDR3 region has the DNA TGTGCCAGCAGCTTAGGACAGTCGCTAATCTATGGCTACACCTTC.

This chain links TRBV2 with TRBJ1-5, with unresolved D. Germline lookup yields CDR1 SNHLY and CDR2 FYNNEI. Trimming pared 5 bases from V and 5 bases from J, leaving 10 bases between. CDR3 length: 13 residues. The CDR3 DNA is TGTGCCAGCAGTACAGAGCGGTATCAGCCCCAGCATTTT. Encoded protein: CASSTERYQPQHF.

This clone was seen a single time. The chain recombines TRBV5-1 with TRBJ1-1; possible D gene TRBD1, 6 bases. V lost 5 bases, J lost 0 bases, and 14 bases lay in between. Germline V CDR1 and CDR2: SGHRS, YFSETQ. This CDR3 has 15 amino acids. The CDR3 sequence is CASSPGAAMNTEAFF. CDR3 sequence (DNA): TGCGCCAGCAGTCCAGGGGCCGCAATGAACACTGAAGCTTTCTTT.

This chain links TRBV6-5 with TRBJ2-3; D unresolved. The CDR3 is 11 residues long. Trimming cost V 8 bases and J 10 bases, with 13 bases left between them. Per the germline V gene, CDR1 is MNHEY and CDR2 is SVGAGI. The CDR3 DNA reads TGTGCCAGCTCCCCCTCCGTGGCGCAGTATTTT. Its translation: CASSPSVAQYF.

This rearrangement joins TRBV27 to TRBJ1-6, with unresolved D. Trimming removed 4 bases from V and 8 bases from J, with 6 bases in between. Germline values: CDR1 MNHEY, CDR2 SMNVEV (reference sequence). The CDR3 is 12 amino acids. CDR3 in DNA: TGTGCCAGCAGTTCTAATTATTCACCCCTCCACTTT. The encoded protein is CASSSNYSPLHF.

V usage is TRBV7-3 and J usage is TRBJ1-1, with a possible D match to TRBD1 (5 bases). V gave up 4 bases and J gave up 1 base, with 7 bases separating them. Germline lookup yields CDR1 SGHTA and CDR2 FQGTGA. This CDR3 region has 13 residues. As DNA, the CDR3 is TGTGCCAGCAGCTACACAGGGAACACTGAAGCTTTCTTT. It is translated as CASSYTGNTEAFF.

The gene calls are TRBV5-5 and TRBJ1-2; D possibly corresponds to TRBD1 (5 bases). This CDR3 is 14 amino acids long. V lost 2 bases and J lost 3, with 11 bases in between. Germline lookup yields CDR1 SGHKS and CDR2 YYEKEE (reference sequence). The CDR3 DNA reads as TGTGCCAGCAGCTTAAAGGGGCTGGACTATGGCTACACCTTC. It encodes CASSLKGLDYGYTF.

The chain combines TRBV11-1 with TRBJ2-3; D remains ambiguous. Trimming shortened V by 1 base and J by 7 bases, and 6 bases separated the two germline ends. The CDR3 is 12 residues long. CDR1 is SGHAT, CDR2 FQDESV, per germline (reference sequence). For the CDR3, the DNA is TGTGCCAGCAGCTTAGGTCCCCATACGCAGTATTTT. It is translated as CASSLGPHTQYF.

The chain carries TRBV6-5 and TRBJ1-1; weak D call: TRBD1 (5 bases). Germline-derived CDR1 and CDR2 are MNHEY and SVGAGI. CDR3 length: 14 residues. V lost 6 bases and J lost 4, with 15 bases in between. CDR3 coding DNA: TGTGCCAGCAGGCCACAGGAGATACCCACTGAAGCTTTCTTT. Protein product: CASRPQEIPTEAFF.

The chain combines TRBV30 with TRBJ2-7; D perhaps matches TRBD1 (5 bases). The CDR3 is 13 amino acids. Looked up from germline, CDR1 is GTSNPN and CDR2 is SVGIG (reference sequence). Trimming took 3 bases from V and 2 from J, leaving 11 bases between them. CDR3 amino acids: CAWSPDSTYEQYF. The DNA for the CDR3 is TGTGCCTGGAGCCCTGACAGCACCTACGAGCAGTACTTC.

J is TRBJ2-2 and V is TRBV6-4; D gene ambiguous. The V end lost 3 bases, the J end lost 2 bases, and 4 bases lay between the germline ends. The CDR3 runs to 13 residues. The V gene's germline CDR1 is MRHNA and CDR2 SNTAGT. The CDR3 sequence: CASSEKNTGELFF. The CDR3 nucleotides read TGTGCCAGCAGTGAAAAAAACACCGGGGAGCTGTTTTTT.

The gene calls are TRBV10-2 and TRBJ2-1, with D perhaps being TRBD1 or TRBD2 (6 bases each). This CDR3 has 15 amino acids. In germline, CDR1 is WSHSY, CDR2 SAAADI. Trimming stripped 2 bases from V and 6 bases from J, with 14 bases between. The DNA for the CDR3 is TGCGCCAGCAGTGAGACCCTAGGGGGGAGCAATGAGCAGTTCTTC. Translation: CASSETLGGSNEQFF.

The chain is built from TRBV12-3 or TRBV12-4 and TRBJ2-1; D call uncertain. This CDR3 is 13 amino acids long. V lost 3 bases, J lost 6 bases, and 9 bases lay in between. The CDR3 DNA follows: TGTGCCAGCAGTTTTTCTCCGGGCAATGAGCAGTTCTTC. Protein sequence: CASSFSPGNEQFF.

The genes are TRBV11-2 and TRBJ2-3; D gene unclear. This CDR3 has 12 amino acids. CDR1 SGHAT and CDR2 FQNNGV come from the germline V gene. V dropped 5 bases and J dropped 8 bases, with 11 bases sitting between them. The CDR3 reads CASSQQWPTQYF. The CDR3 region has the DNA TGTGCCAGCAGCCAACAGTGGCCTACGCAGTATTTT.

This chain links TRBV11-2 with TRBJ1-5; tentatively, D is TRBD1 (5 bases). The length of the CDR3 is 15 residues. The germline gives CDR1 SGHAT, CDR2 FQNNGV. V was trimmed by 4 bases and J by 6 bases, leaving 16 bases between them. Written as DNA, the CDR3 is TGTGCCAGCAGCTATACTCAGGGAAAGGGTCAGCCCCAGCATTTT. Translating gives CASSYTQGKGQPQHF.

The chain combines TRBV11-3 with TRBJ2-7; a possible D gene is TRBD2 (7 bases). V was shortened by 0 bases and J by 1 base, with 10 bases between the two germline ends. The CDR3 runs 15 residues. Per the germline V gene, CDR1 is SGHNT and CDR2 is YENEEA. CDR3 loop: CASSLERGLSYEQYF. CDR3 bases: TGTGCCAGCAGCTTAGAGCGGGGGCTATCCTACGAGCAGTACTTC.

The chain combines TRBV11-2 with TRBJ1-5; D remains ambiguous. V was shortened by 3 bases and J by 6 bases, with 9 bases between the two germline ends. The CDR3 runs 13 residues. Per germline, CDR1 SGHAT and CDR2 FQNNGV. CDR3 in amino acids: CASSFSEGQPQHF. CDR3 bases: TGTGCCAGCAGCTTCTCGGAGGGTCAGCCCCAGCATTTT. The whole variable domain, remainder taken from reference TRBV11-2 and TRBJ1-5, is EAGVAQSPRYKIIEKRQSVAFWCNPISGHATLYWYQQILGQGPKLLIQFQNNGVVDDSQLPKDRFSAERLKGVDSTLKIQPAKLEDSAVYLCASSFSEGQPQHFGDGTRLSIL.

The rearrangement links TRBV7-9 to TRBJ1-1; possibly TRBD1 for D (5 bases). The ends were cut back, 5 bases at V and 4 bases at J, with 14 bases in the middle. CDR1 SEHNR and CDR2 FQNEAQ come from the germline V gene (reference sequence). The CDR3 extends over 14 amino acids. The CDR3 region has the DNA TGTGCCAGCAGCCCCCTGGGGGGTCTCACTGAAGCTTTCTTT. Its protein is CASSPLGGLTEAFF.

The CDR3 loop reads CASSLRSLLGKLFF. The CDR3 DNA sequence: TGTGCCAGCAGCCTAAGGAGCCTCTTGGGAAAACTGTTTTTT. This chain connects TRBV2 to TRBJ1-4; D is unclear. CDR1 is SNHLY, CDR2 FYNNEI, per germline. The CDR3 contains 14 residues. Trimming pared 6 bases from V and 10 bases from J, leaving 18 bases between. Drawing the rest from reference TRBV2 and TRBJ1-4, the complete variable domain is EPEVTQTPSHQVTQMGQEVILRCVPISNHLYFYWYRQILGQKVEFLVSFYNNEISEKSEIFDDQFSVERPDGSNFTLKIRSTKLEDSAMYFCASSLRSLLGKLFFGSGTQLSVL.

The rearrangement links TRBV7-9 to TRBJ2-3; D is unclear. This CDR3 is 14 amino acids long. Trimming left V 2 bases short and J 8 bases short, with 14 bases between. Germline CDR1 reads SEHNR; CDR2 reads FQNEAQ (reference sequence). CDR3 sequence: CASSLSRPGPTQYF. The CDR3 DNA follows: TGTGCCAGCAGCTTATCCCGACCGGGCCCTACGCAGTATTTT.